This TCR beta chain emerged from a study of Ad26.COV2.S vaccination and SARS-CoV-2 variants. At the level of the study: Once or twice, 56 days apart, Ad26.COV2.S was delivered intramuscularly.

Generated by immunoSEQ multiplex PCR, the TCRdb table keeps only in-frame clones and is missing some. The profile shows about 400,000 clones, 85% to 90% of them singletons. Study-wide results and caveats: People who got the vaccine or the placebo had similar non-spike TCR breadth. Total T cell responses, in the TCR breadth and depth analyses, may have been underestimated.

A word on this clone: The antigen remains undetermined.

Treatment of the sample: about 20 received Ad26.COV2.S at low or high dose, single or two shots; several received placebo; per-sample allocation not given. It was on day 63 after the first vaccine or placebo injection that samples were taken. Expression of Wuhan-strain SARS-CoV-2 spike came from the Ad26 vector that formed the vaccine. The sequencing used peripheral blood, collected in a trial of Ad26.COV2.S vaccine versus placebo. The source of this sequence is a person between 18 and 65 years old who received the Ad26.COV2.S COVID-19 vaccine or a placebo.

Here the CDR3 reads CASSKFGRRGRDYEQYF. CDR3 nucleotides: TGTGCCAGCAGCAAATTTGGTCGTCGAGGCAGAGACTACGAGCAGTACTTC. The chain recombines TRBV21-1 with TRBJ2-7; the table calls TRBD2, which could not be checked here. TRBV21-1 is a listed pseudogene. CDR3 size: 17 residues.